One sample yielded the 9 T cell receptor beta chains listed below, sequenced in a study of blood T cells in healthy people across ages. Then a second PCR, running roughly 7 to 11 cycles, was carried out with a sample-barcoded 5' primer and a J-beta primer mix. TCRdb re-called the 5' RACE reads with MiXCR, one entry per CDR3 protein. Of 800,000 to 950,000 distinct CDR3 sequences in the sample, about 48% were seen once. The specimen was blood. These receptors all stem from a man in his thirties or forties in good health.

The chain links TRBV7-8 to TRBJ1-6, with D possibly matching TRBD1 (6 bases). CDR1 SGHVS and CDR2 FQNEAQ come from the germline V gene. V gave up 4 bases and J gave up 5 bases, with 12 bases separating them. This CDR3 has 15 amino acids. DNA of the CDR3: TGTGCCAGCAGCTCACAGGGCCATGATAATTCACCCCTCCACTTT. As protein: CASSSQGHDNSPLHF. Drawing the rest from reference TRBV7-8 and TRBJ1-6, the complete variable domain is GAGVSQSPRYKVAKRGQDVALRCDPISGHVSLFWYQQALGQGPEFLTYFQNEAQLDKSGLPSDRFFAERPEGSVSTLKIQRTQQEDSAVYLCASSSQGHDNSPLHFGNGTRLTVT.

This clonotype was counted only a few times. The chain carries TRBV29-1 and TRBJ2-6; D assignment may be TRBD1 or TRBD2 (5 bases each). This CDR3 comprises 16 residues. The V end lost 2 bases, the J end lost 2 bases, and 13 bases lay between the germline ends. The germline V gene has CDR1 SQVTM and CDR2 ANQGSEA. The CDR3: CSVESSLGPGANVLTF. CDR3 sequence (DNA): TGCAGCGTTGAATCCAGCCTGGGACCTGGGGCCAACGTCCTGACTTTC. Full variable domain (outside the CDR3, taken from reference TRBV29-1 and TRBJ2-6): SAVISQKPSRDICQRGTSLTIQCQVDSQVTMMFWYRQQPGQSLTLIATANQGSEATYESGFVIDKFPISRPNLTFSTLTVSNMSPEDSSIYLCSVESSLGPGANVLTFGAGSRLTVL.

This sequence joins TRBV5-1 and TRBJ2-3, with a tentative D call TRBD1 (6 bases). Germline V gene sequence: CDR1 SGHRS, CDR2 YFSETQ. The CDR3 consists of 16 residues. Trimming removed 3 bases at V and 2 bases at J, with 16 bases between. The CDR3, as DNA: TGCGCCAGCAGCTCAGCGAGTCGGGACATCACAGATACGCAGTATTTT. Translated, it gives CASSSASRDITDTQYF.

The rearrangement joins TRBV6-5 to TRBJ2-5; perhaps TRBD1 as D (5 bases). The J call may be in error: the DNA end matches TRBJ2-7 better. CDR1 is MNHEY, CDR2 SVGAGI, per germline. The CDR3 has 13 amino acids. The CDR3 bases are TGTGCCAGCAGTTACTCCAGGGCTGGCGAGCAGTACTTC. As protein: CASSYSRAGEQYF.

The rearrangement joins TRBV20-1 to TRBJ1-1, with D possibly TRBD1 on 6 matching bases. Per the germline V gene, CDR1 is DFQATT and CDR2 is SNEGSKA (reference sequence). The length of the CDR3 is 13 residues. V was trimmed by 4 bases and J by 7 bases, leaving 16 bases between them. Here the CDR3 reads CSAKNGQQNEAFF. The CDR3 DNA is TGCAGTGCTAAAAACGGACAGCAAAATGAAGCTTTCTTT.

The V gene is TRBV5-1, the J gene TRBJ1-1, with 11 bases matching TRBD1. Unmatched junction bases numbered 21, after V lost 4 bases and J lost 1 base. CDR3 length: 21 residues. CDR1 is SGHRS and CDR2 is YFSETQ in the germline V gene. CDR3 protein: CASSHHRVSGTGGGSNTEAFF. Here the CDR3 DNA reads TGCGCCAGCAGCCACCATCGAGTATCCGGGACAGGGGGTGGGTCGAACACTGAAGCTTTCTTT. Variable domain in full (rest from reference TRBV5-1 and TRBJ1-1): KAGVTQTPRYLIKTRGQQVTLSCSPISGHRSVSWYQQTPGQGLQFLFEYFSETQRNKGNFPGRFSGRQFSNSRSEMNVSTLELGDSALYLCASSHHRVSGTGGGSNTEAFFGQGTRLTVV.

The V gene is TRBV7-9, the J gene TRBJ2-4, with D possibly matching TRBD1 (6 bases). From germline, CDR1 is SEHNR and CDR2 FQNEAQ (reference sequence). CDR3 length equals 15 residues. The V end was cut by 5 bases, the J end by 5 bases, with 16 bases between. DNA of the CDR3: TGTGCCAGCAGCCCCCGAGGGGACAAGGAAAACATTCAGTACTTC. Protein product: CASSPRGDKENIQYF.

The gene calls are TRBV5-1 and TRBJ1-2; TRBD1 might be the D (5 bases). Germline lookup yields CDR1 SGHRS and CDR2 YFSETQ. This CDR3 is built from 15 residues. Trimming left V 2 bases short and J 4 bases short, with 15 bases between. In nucleotides, the CDR3 is TGCGCCAGCAGCTTTCCCGACAGTGCCGCCTATGGCTACACCTTC. It codes for CASSFPDSAAYGYTF.

The chain has TRBV6-5 and TRBJ2-3; D possibly uses TRBD1 or TRBD2 (5 bases each). V gave up 2 bases and J gave up 5 bases, with 17 bases separating them. CDR3 length: 16 amino acids. Germline values: CDR1 MNHEY, CDR2 SVGAGI. Written as DNA, the CDR3 is TGTGCCAGCAGTTACGCCGGGACCCCAACCGGAGATACGCAGTATTTT. Its protein is CASSYAGTPTGDTQYF.